This T cell receptor (beta chain) stems from a study of CD8 T cells in Susac syndrome. Study-wide context: Patients with Susac syndrome who were sequenced included five or six with active disease and eight in remission.

This clonotype was counted a single time. The antigen is undetermined. Under recently defined diagnostic criteria, the patients with Susac syndrome qualified as having definite or probable disease. Study-wide results and caveats: The peak of CD8+ clonal expansion in Susac was seen in TEMRA cells and active patients.

The germline CDR1 and CDR2 sequences are SGHRS and YFSETQ. The CDR3 has 14 amino acids. Between the trimmed V and J ends, which lost 5 bases and 5 bases, there was a span of 16 bases. Random hexamers were used to reverse transcribe roughly 0.45 to 1 ug of RNA. The immunoSEQ assay covered 54 Vbeta and 13 Jbeta segments for CDR3. TCRdb re-called the immunoSEQ multiplex PCR reads with MiXCR, one entry per CDR3 protein. This table has around 100,000 distinct CDR3 sequences, roughly 96% appearing once. V is TRBV5-1 and J is TRBJ2-5, with D uncertain. This clonotype was obtained from a human donor with Susac syndrome. Sequenced sample: CD8+ T cells from PBMCs. The CDR3, as DNA: TGCGCCAGCAGGGAGCCGACCTCCCGGGAGACCCAGTACTTC. It codes for CASREPTSRETQYF.